These T cell receptor beta chains were read from a single sample in a study of cytomegalovirus exposure and HLA in healthy donors. Clones were sequenced by immunoSEQ multiplex PCR, and TCRdb holds only the in-frame ones, with some missing. This table holds roughly 190,000 clones, around three quarters found once. Sequencing was carried out using PBMCs. The receptor source for this set is a woman aged 25-40 years in good health and CMV-seronegative. Each CDR3 is given with its conserved first and last residue. The order of the fields is clone size, D gene, V gene, J gene, CDR3 DNA, CDR3 protein. The D gene is left open where the match is weak. A clone size is listed for some rows: how often the clone was seen (once, few, many), or a class if it is expanded.

size: NA; D: NA; V: TRBV4-1; J: TRBJ1-1; DNA: TGCGCCAGCAGCCAAGATGGCGGGAAAGAAGCTTTCTTT; CDR3: CASSQDGGKEAFF
size: NA; D: TRBD2; V: TRBV18; J: TRBJ2-7; DNA: TGTGCCAGCTCACCATTAGCATCGGGACTAGGGAAAAACTACGAGCAGTACTTC; CDR3: CASSPLASGLGKNYEQYF
size: few; D: NA; V: TRBV7-9; J: TRBJ2-3; DNA: TGTGCCAGCAGCTTAGGGCAGGGTCGGGCAGATACGCAGTATTTT; CDR3: CASSLGQGRADTQYF
size: NA; D: TRBD1; V: TRBV2; J: TRBJ1-6; DNA: TGTGCCAGCAGTGAGTACGGACAGGGATTTCGGCCTTATAATTCACCCCTCCACTTT; CDR3: CASSEYGQGFRPYNSPLHF
size: NA; D: NA; V: TRBV4-1; J: TRBJ2-1; DNA: TGCGCCAGCAGCCAAGGGATCGCCTCCTTGGGGCGAAACAATGAGCAGTTCTTC; CDR3: CASSQGIASLGRNNEQFF
size: NA; D: NA; V: TRBV9; J: TRBJ2-1; DNA: TGTGCCAGCAGCGTAGGCTCGAATCTGGGGACTTCAAACAATGAGCAGTTCTTC; CDR3: CASSVGSNLGTSNNEQFF
size: once; D: NA; V: TRBV9; J: TRBJ2-2; DNA: TGTGCCAGCGAGCCCGGGACAGGCGGACTAGGTAACACCGGGGAGCTGTTTTTT; CDR3: CASEPGTGGLGNTGELFF
size: NA; D: TRBD2; V: TRBV2; J: TRBJ2-1; DNA: TGTGCCAGGGAGCGGGACTCCTACAATGAGCAGTTCTTC; CDR3: CARERDSYNEQFF
size: NA; D: NA; V: TRBV18; J: TRBJ2-2; DNA: TGTGCCAGCTCAACCCTCGTTTTAGCGGAGAACACCGGGGAGCTGTTTTTT; CDR3: CASSTLVLAENTGELFF
size: NA; D: NA; V: TRBV4-1; J: TRBJ1-5; DNA: TGCGCCAGCAGCCAAGAGACAAGAAATCAGCCCCAGCATTTT; CDR3: CASSQETRNQPQHF
size: NA; D: NA; V: TRBV29-1; J: TRBJ1-1; DNA: TGCAGCGGCCAGGACGGGGGGAACACTGAAGCTTTCTTT; CDR3: CSGQDGGNTEAFF
size: NA; D: NA; V: TRBV15; J: TRBJ2-7; DNA: TGTGCCACCAGCAGAGACAGTCCCGAGCAGTACTTC; CDR3: CATSRDSPEQYF
size: few; D: NA; V: TRBV6-6; J: TRBJ1-5; DNA: TGTGCCAGCAGCCTCTACGATAGCAATCAGCCCCAGCATTTT; CDR3: CASSLYDSNQPQHF
size: NA; D: TRBD1; V: TRBV28; J: TRBJ2-1; DNA: TGTGCCAGCAGTCTCAGGGGGCCTAATGAGCAGTTCTTC; CDR3: CASSLRGPNEQFF